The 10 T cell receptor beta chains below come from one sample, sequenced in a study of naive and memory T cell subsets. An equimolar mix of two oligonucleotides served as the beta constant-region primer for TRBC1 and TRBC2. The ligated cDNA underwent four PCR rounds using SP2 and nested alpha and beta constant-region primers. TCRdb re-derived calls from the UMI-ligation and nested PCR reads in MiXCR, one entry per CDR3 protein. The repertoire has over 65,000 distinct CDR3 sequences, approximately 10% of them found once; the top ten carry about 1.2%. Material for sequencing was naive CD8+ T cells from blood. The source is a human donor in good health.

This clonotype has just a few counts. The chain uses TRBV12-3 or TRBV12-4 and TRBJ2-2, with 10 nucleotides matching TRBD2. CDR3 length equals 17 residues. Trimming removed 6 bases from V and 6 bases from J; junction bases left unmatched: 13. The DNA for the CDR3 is TGTGCCAGCAGCTTTCCCAGTCCTCTAGCGGGAGCCGGGGAGCTGTTTTTT. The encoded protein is CASSFPSPLAGAGELFF.

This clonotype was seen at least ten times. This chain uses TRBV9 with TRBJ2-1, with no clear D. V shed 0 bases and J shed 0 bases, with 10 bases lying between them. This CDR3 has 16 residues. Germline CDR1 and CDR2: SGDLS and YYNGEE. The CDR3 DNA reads TGTGCCAGCAGCGTAGTCCCGGGTAGCTCCTACAATGAGCAGTTCTTC. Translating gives CASSVVPGSSYNEQFF.

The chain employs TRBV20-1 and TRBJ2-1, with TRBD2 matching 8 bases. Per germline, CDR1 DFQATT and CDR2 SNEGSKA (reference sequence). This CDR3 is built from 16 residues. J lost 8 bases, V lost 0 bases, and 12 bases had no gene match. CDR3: CSARDGHTSGVHEQFF. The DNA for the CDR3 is TGCAGTGCTAGAGACGGTCATACTAGCGGCGTTCATGAGCAGTTCTTC.

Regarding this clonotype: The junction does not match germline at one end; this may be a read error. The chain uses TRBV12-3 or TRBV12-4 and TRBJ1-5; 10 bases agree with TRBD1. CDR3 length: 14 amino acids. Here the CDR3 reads CASRRQGANRPQHF. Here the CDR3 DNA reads TGTGCCAGCAGGCGACAGGGGGCTAATCGGCCCCAGCATTTT.

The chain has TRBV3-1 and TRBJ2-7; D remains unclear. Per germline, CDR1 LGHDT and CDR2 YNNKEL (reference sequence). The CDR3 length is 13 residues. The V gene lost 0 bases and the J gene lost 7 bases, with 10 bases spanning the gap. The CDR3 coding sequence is TGTGCCAGCAGCCAAGATTTGACCAAGGAGCAGTACTTC. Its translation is CASSQDLTKEQYF.

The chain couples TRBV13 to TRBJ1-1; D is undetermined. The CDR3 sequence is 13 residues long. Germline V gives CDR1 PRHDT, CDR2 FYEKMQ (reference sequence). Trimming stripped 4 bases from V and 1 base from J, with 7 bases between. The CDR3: CASSYLGNTEAFF. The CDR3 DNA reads TGTGCCAGCAGCTACTTGGGGAACACTGAAGCTTTCTTT.

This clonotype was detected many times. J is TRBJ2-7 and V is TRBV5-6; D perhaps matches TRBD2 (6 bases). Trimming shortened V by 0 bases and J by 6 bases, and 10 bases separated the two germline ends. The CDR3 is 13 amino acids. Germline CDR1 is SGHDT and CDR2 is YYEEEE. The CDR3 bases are TGTGCCAGCAGCTTGGGGGGTAGCGGCGAGCAGTACTTC. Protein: CASSLGGSGEQYF.

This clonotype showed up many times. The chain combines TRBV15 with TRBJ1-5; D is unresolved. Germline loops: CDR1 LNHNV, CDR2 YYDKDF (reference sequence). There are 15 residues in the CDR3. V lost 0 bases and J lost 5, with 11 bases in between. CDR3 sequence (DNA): TGTGCCACCAGCAGAGAGGAAGGCGGGGATCAGCCCCAGCATTTT. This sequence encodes CATSREEGGDQPQHF.

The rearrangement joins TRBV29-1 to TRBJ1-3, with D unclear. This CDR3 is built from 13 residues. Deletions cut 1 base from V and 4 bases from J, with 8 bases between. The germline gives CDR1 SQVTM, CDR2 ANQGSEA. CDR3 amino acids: CSVEGTFGNTIYF. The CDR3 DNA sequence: TGCAGCGTTGAAGGGACGTTCGGAAACACCATATATTTT.

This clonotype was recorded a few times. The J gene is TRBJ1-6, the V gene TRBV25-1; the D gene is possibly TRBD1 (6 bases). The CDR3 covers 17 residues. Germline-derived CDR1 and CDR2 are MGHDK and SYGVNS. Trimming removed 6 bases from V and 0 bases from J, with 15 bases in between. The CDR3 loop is CASRPPRGSSYNSPLHF. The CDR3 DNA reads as TGTGCCAGCAGACCGCCGAGGGGGAGCTCCTATAATTCACCCCTCCACTTT.